Each of the 2 T cell receptor beta chains below was sequenced from the same sample in a study of T-cell memory formation after mild COVID-19. Via MiXCR, TCRdb re-called the 5' RACE reads, giving one row per CDR3 protein. The repertoire consists of 450,000 to 650,000 distinct CDR3 sequences, with over 20% occurring once and the leading ten covering 9.5% to 15%. Material: PBMCs or a T cell subset sorted from them (not recorded which). All receptors derive from an adult woman who had mild COVID-19 (a few samples of this study predate the infection). Cell type and time point are not known.

The chain links TRBV29-1 to TRBJ1-2, with 9 bases fitting TRBD1. CDR3 length: 13 residues. J gave up 2 bases and V 7 bases, and 5 bases lay outside the gene matches. The germline V gene has CDR1 SQVTM and CDR2 ANQGSEA. The CDR3, as DNA: TGCAGCGCTACCGGGACAGGGAACTATGGCTACACCTTC. Translated, it gives CSATGTGNYGYTF.

Only a few counts were recorded for this clonotype. V and J are TRBV7-9 and TRBJ2-7; D may be TRBD1 (6 bases). This CDR3 contains 14 residues. V gave up 5 bases and J gave up 0 bases, with 11 bases separating them. Germline CDR1 SEHNR, CDR2 FQNEAQ (reference sequence). CDR3 coding DNA: TGTGCCAGCAGCGGACCGGACAGCTCCTACGAGCAGTACTTC. Protein sequence: CASSGPDSSYEQYF.